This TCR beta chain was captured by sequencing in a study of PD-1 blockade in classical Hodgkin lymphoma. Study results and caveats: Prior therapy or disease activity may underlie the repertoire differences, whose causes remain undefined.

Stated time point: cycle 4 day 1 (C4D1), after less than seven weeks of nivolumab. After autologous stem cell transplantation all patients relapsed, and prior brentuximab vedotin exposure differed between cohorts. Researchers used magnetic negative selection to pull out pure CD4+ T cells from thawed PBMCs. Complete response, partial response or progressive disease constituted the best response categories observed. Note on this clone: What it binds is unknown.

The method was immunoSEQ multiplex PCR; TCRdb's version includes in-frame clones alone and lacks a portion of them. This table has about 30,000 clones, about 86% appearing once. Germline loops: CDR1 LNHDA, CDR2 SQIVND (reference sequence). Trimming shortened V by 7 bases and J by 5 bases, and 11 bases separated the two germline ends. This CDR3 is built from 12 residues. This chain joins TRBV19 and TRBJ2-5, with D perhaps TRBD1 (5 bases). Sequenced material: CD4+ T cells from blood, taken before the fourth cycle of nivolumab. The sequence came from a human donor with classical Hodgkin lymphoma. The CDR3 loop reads CASTGPSETQYF. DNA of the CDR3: TGTGCCAGTACAGGGCCCTCTGAGACCCAGTACTTC. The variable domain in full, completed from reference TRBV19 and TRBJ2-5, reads DGGITQSPKYLFRKEGQNVTLSCEQNLNHDAMYWYRQDPGQGLRLIYYSQIVNDFQKGDIAEGYSVSREKKESFPLTVTSAQKNPTAFYLCASTGPSETQYFGPGTRLLVL.